This T cell receptor (beta chain) was sequenced for a study of cytomegalovirus exposure and HLA in healthy donors. Overall study results and limits: TCR beta sequences numbering roughly 16,000 were associated with HLA alleles at 0.05 false discovery rate in a later analysis. Apart from CMV serostatus, no immune exposure information was available. Evidence from a later analysis indicated that most CMV-associated TCR beta chains looked HLA-restricted.

The ends lost 7 bases at V and 3 bases at J; junction bases unmatched: 3. Germline CDR1 is SQVTM and CDR2 is ANQGSEA. The CDR3 covers 14 residues. This clone was found a few times. Its antigen is as yet unknown. The PCR employed 60 Vbeta primers together with 13 Jbeta primers. Sequencing used immunoSEQ multiplex PCR; TCRdb keeps in-frame clones, though not all of them. Of 150,000 to 200,000 clones in the sample, approximately 80% were seen once. The sequencing input was PBMCs. The genes are TRBV29-1 and TRBJ2-2, with TRBD2 identical over 12 bases. The TCR comes from a man aged 18-30 years in good health and CMV-seropositive. For the CDR3, the DNA is TGCAGCGCCCGACTAGCGGGGGACACCGGGGAGCTGTTTTTT. It codes for CSARLAGDTGELFF.